These 26 T cell receptor beta chains were sequenced from one sample in a study of cytomegalovirus exposure and HLA in healthy donors. PCR used 60 Vbeta primers and 13 Jbeta primers. Sequencing used immunoSEQ multiplex PCR; TCRdb keeps in-frame clones, though not all of them. The sample has roughly 150,000 clones, approximately 86% seen once. Sample: PBMCs. The receptor source for this set is a woman between 45 and 60 years old in good health and CMV-seropositive.

About this clone itself: An end of the junction does not agree with germline; a read error may underlie this. The genes are TRBV6-6 and TRBJ1-3; D gene unclear. The CDR3 is 13 amino acids. CDR1 is MNHNY, CDR2 SVGAGI, per germline (reference sequence). CDR3 coding DNA: TGCGCAGTCGCCAATGACTCTGGAAACACCATATATTTT. As protein: CAVANDSGNTIYF.

This chain links TRBV6-6 with TRBJ1-1; TRBD1 matches 7 bases. CDR3 length: 14 amino acids. The germline V gene has CDR1 MNHNY and CDR2 SVGAGI (reference sequence). The V and J ends lost 7 bases and 4 bases, in that order; junction bases with no gene match: 9. The CDR3 sequence is CASNTRTGGTEAFF. The CDR3, as DNA: TGTGCCAGCAATACCAGGACAGGAGGCACTGAAGCTTTCTTT.

The chain joins TRBV2 to TRBJ1-6, with D hard to call. The CDR3 runs 15 residues. Germline V gives CDR1 SNHLY, CDR2 FYNNEI. Trimming stripped 5 bases from V and 7 bases from J, with 15 bases between. CDR3 in amino acids: CASSSYTLTNSPLHF. CDR3 DNA: TGTGCCAGCAGTTCATATACTCTTACCAATTCACCCCTCCACTTT.

The CDR3 reads CATSSLTDTQYF. The CDR3 DNA sequence: TGTGCCACCAGCAGCCTCACAGATACGCAGTATTTT. V gene TRBV15 combines with J gene TRBJ2-3; no firm D call. Germline CDR1 and CDR2: LNHNV and YYDKDF (reference sequence). V was shortened by 3 bases and J by 2 bases, with 3 bases between the two germline ends. The CDR3 is 12 amino acids.

The V call is TRBV6-5, the J call TRBJ1-1; tentative D call: TRBD1 (6 bases). Germline CDR1 and CDR2: MNHEY and SVGAGI. The CDR3 length is 15 residues. Trimming shortened V by 8 bases and J by 5 bases, and 21 bases separated the two germline ends. The CDR3 region has the DNA TGTGCCAGCCAAAGTGTGATGGGGGCCTGGACTGAAGCTTTCTTT. Its translation is CASQSVMGAWTEAFF.

The chain employs TRBV5-1 and TRBJ1-4, with D tentatively TRBD1 (6 bases). Germline V gene sequence: CDR1 SGHRS, CDR2 YFSETQ. The CDR3 loop spans 15 amino acids. V lost 4 bases to trimming and J lost 2 bases, with 12 bases between them. Here the CDR3 DNA reads TGCGCCAGCAGCGAAGACAGGACTACTAATGAAAAACTGTTTTTT. It is translated as CASSEDRTTNEKLFF.

The chain combines TRBV14 with TRBJ2-1, with 9 bases fitting TRBD1. This CDR3 has 14 amino acids. CDR1 and CDR2 (germline): SGHDN, FVKESK. V lost 3 bases, J lost 9 bases, and 6 bases stayed unmatched. This CDR3 reads CASSHPGQGVEQFF. CDR3 nucleotides: TGTGCCAGCAGCCACCCGGGACAGGGTGTTGAGCAGTTCTTC.

Only a few counts were recorded for this clone. The rearrangement uses TRBV7-6 and TRBJ2-1; 7 bases map to TRBD2. The CDR3 sequence is 14 residues long. V dropped 4 bases and J dropped 12; count of bases not matched to a gene: 12. CDR1 is SGHVS, CDR2 FNYEAQ, per germline. CDR3 residues: CASSSTQTSWVQFF. The DNA for the CDR3 is TGTGCCAGCAGCTCAACTCAGACTAGCTGGGTGCAGTTCTTC. Full variable domain (rest looked up from reference TRBV7-6 and TRBJ2-1): GAGVSQSPRYKVTKRGQDVALRCDPISGHVSLYWYRQALGQGPEFLTYFNYEAQQDKSGLPNDRFSAERPEGSISTLTIQRTEQRDSAMYRCASSSTQTSWVQFFGPGTRLTVL.

The chain recombines TRBV7-6 with TRBJ1-5; unclear D gene. CDR3 length: 14 residues. The V gene's germline CDR1 is SGHVS and CDR2 FNYEAQ. Trimming took off 1 base at V and 2 bases at J, with 6 bases between the two ends. The CDR3 sequence: CASSLGLGNQPQHF. The DNA of the CDR3 is TGTGCCAGCAGCTTAGGGCTGGGCAATCAGCCCCAGCATTTT.

J is TRBJ2-3 and V is TRBV18; 9 bases agree with TRBD1. J was trimmed by 5 bases and V by 6 bases; bases with no gene match: 6. The germline V gene encodes CDR1 KGHSH and CDR2 LQKENI. This CDR3 is built from 14 residues. The CDR3 here is CASSLDRGRDTQYF. CDR3 DNA sequence: TGTGCCAGCTCCCTGGACAGGGGAAGAGATACGCAGTATTTT.

V is TRBV6-1 and J is TRBJ2-1, with D possibly being TRBD1 (5 bases). This CDR3 spans 15 amino acids. V was pared by 1 base and J by 13 bases, with 20 bases between. Germline-derived CDR1 and CDR2 are MNHNS and SASEGT. CDR3 region: CASSEVNGRAAEQFF. CDR3 bases: TGTGCCAGCAGTGAAGTGAATGGCAGGGCAGCTGAACAGTTCTTC.

This clone occurred a few times. The CDR3 sequence: CASSLVSSGGDEQFF. For the CDR3, the DNA is TGCGCCAGCAGCTTGGTGAGTAGCGGGGGGGATGAGCAGTTCTTC. This rearrangement joins TRBV5-1 to TRBJ2-1, with TRBD2 identical over 11 bases. This CDR3 is built from 15 residues. With V trimmed by 0 bases and J by 8 bases, 4 bases remained unmatched. Germline assignment: CDR1 SGHRS and CDR2 YFSETQ.

The chain uses TRBV30 and TRBJ2-7; 8 bases line up with TRBD1. Germline V gene sequence: CDR1 GTSNPN, CDR2 SVGIG (reference sequence). Trimming removed 1 base from V and 3 bases from J; junction bases left unmatched: 8. The CDR3 contains 15 residues. The CDR3 DNA sequence: TGTGCCTGGAGTGCGGGACAGGCGGCTTTCTACGAGCAGTACTTC. Amino acid sequence: CAWSAGQAAFYEQYF.

The CDR3 is CASSVTTSGGISYNEQFF. CDR3 in DNA: TGTGCCAGCAGCGTAACAACTAGCGGGGGGATCTCCTACAATGAGCAGTTCTTC. The rearrangement links TRBV9 to TRBJ2-1; 12 bases are a match to TRBD2. The CDR3 has 18 amino acids. Trimming took 1 base from V and 0 from J; bases not matched to a gene: 5. The germline V gene encodes CDR1 SGDLS and CDR2 YYNGEE.

V is TRBV6-1 and J is TRBJ2-1, with 10 bases lining up with TRBD2. The V and J ends lost 8 bases and 6 bases, in that order; junction bases with no gene match: 4. The CDR3 has 13 residues. The germline V gene encodes CDR1 MNHNS and CDR2 SASEGT. Here the CDR3 DNA reads TGTGCCAGCCGAGCGGGGGGGCCCAATGAGCAGTTCTTC. This translates into CASRAGGPNEQFF.

The chain links TRBV7-6 to TRBJ1-1; the D is unclear. Looked up from germline, CDR1 is SGHVS and CDR2 is FNYEAQ. The CDR3 is made up of 12 amino acids. V lost 5 bases, J lost 7 bases, and 11 bases lay in between. The CDR3 DNA sequence: TGTGCCAGCAGCCAGAATAATGGTGAAGCTTTCTTT. This encodes CASSQNNGEAFF. The variable domain in full, with the rest retrieved from reference TRBV7-6 and TRBJ1-1, is GAGVSQSPRYKVTKRGQDVALRCDPISGHVSLYWYRQALGQGPEFLTYFNYEAQQDKSGLPNDRFSAERPEGSISTLTIQRTEQRDSAMYRCASSQNNGEAFFGQGTRLTVV.

This clone was seen just once. This rearrangement joins TRBV7-8 to TRBJ2-7, with TRBD2 matching over 8 bases. V lost 1 base and J lost 5; bases outside the gene matches: 4. Germline V gene sequence: CDR1 SGHVS, CDR2 FQNEAQ. CDR3 length equals 14 residues. The CDR3 protein is CASSLGPGGNEQYF. CDR3 in DNA: TGTGCCAGCAGCTTAGGTCCGGGGGGGAACGAGCAGTACTTC.

This sequence joins TRBV5-6 and TRBJ2-7; D not resolved. The V gene's germline CDR1 is SGHDT and CDR2 YYEEEE. There are 13 residues in the CDR3. V was shortened by 0 bases and J by 1 base, with 5 bases between the two germline ends. The DNA for the CDR3 is TGTGCCAGCAGCTTGGGAGAATCCTACGAGCAGTACTTC. Its translation: CASSLGESYEQYF.

The gene calls are TRBV29-1 and TRBJ1-2; 7 positions agree with TRBD1. Germline-derived CDR1 and CDR2 are SQVTM and ANQGSEA. There are 15 residues in the CDR3. V shed 3 bases, J shed 8 bases, and the junction held 15 bases outside the gene matches. The CDR3 protein is CSVESLDRVLGGYTF. CDR3 nucleotide sequence: TGCAGCGTTGAGAGTCTAGACAGGGTACTTGGCGGCTACACCTTC.

The gene calls are TRBV5-1 and TRBJ1-6, with 7 bases identical to TRBD1. The V segment lost 0 bases and the J segment 10 bases; nucleotides outside the gene matches: 4. The CDR3 totals 14 residues. CDR1 is SGHRS and CDR2 is YFSETQ in the germline V gene. As DNA, the CDR3 is TGCGCCAGCAGCTTGGCCGGGACAGCCTCACCCCTCCACTTT. It is translated as CASSLAGTASPLHF.

The chain uses TRBV27 and TRBJ2-2, with 11 nucleotides matching TRBD2. This CDR3 region has 18 residues. Per the germline V gene, CDR1 is MNHEY and CDR2 is SMNVEV (reference sequence). Trimming cost V 1 base and J 4 bases; bases outside gene matches: 8. The CDR3 DNA follows: TGTGCCAGCAGTTTATTAGCGGGGGGGACGTCGGGCACCGGGGAGCTGTTTTTT. This sequence encodes CASSLLAGGTSGTGELFF.

The chain employs TRBV19 and TRBJ2-1; 9 bases align to TRBD1. The CDR3 contains 14 residues. Germline V gives CDR1 LNHDA, CDR2 SQIVND (reference sequence). V was pared by 5 bases and J by 7 bases, with 6 bases of the junction left unmatched. In DNA form, the CDR3 reads TGTGCCAGTAGTGTAACAGGGGGCAGAAATGAGCAGTTCTTC. Its translation: CASSVTGGRNEQFF. The whole variable domain, filled in from reference TRBV19 and TRBJ2-1, reads DGGITQSPKYLFRKEGQNVTLSCEQNLNHDAMYWYRQDPGQGLRLIYYSQIVNDFQKGDIAEGYSVSREKKESFPLTVTSAQKNPTAFYLCASSVTGGRNEQFFGPGTRLTVL.

The V call is TRBV19, the J call TRBJ2-1; perhaps TRBD2 as D (8 bases). Germline V gives CDR1 LNHDA, CDR2 SQIVND (reference sequence). V was trimmed by 1 base and J by 8 bases, leaving 21 bases between them. The CDR3 has 17 amino acids. The CDR3 sequence: CASSIVSGATGQHEQFF. Written as DNA, the CDR3 is TGTGCCAGTAGTATAGTTAGCGGGGCGACAGGGCAGCATGAGCAGTTCTTC.

The V gene is TRBV19, the J gene TRBJ1-4, with TRBD1 matching over 7 bases. Per the germline V gene, CDR1 is LNHDA and CDR2 is SQIVND (reference sequence). V lost 9 bases to trimming and J lost 2 bases; unmatched junction nucleotides: 3. The CDR3 covers 13 residues. As DNA, the CDR3 is TGTGCCAGCCGCAGGGGGACTAATGAAAAACTGTTTTTT. It codes for CASRRGTNEKLFF.

The V gene is TRBV7-9, the J gene TRBJ2-1; D perhaps matches TRBD1 (5 bases). V shed 7 bases and J shed 2 bases, with 15 bases lying between them. The CDR3 is 15 residues long. Germline CDR1 is SEHNR and CDR2 is FQNEAQ (reference sequence). CDR3 coding DNA: TGTGCCAGCACCCCTCTTTCAGGGACCTACAATGAGCAGTTCTTC. It specifies CASTPLSGTYNEQFF.

The V call is TRBV9, the J call TRBJ2-1; 11 nucleotides match TRBD2. The CDR3 sequence is 14 residues long. Germline V lookup: CDR1 SGDLS, CDR2 YYNGEE. V lost 3 bases to trimming and J lost 9 bases; unmatched junction nucleotides: 5. CDR3 nucleotides: TGTGCCAGCAGCGCCTTCGGGACTAGCGGTGAGCAGTTCTTC. It is translated as CASSAFGTSGEQFF.